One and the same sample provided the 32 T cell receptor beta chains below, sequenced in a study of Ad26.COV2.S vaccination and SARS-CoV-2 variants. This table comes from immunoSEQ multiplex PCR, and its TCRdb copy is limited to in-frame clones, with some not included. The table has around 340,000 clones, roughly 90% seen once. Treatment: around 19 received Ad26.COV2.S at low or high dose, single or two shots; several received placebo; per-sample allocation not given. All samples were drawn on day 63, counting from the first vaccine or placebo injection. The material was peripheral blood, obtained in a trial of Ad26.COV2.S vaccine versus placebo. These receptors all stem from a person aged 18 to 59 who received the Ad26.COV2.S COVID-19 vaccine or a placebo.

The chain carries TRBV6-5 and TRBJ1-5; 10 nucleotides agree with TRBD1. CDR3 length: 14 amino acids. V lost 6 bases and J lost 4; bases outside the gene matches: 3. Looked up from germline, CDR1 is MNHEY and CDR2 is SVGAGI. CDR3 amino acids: CASSQDRGNQPQHF. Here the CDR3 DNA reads TGTGCCAGCAGCCAGGACAGGGGGAATCAGCCCCAGCATTTT.

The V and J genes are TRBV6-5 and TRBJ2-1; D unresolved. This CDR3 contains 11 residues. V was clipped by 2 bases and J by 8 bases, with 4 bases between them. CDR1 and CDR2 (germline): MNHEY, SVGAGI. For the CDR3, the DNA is TGTGCCAGCAGTTACGGCGATGAGCAGTTCTTC. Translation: CASSYGDEQFF.

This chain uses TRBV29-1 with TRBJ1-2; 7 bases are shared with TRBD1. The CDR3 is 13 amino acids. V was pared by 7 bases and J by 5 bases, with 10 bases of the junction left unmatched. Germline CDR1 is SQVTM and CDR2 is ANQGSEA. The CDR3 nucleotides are TGCAGCGGAAGAACAGGGGAAAATTATGGCTACACCTTC. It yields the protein CSGRTGENYGYTF.

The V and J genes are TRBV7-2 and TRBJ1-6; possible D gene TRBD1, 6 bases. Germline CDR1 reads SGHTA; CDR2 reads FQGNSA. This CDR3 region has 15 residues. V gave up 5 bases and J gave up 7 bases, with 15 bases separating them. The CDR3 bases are TGTGCCAGCAGCCCACAGGGTATCGGCAATTCACCCCTCCACTTT. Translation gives CASSPQGIGNSPLHF.

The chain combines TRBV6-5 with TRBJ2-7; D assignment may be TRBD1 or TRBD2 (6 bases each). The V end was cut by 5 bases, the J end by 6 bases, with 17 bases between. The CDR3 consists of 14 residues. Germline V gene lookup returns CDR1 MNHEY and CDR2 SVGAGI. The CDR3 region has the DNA TGTGCCAGCAGTAGGGGGGCCTTAGAACGCGAGCAGTACTTC. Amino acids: CASSRGALEREQYF.

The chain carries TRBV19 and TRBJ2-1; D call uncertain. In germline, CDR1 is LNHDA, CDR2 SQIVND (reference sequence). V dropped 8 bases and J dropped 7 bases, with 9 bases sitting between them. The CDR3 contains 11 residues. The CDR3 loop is CASFQGNEQFF. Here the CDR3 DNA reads TGTGCCAGTTTCCAAGGAAATGAGCAGTTCTTC.

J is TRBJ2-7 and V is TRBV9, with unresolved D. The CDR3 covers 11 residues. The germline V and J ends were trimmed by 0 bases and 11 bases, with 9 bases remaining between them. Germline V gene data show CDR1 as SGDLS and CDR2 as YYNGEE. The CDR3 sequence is CASSVGGTKYF. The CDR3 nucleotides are TGTGCCAGCAGCGTAGGGGGTACCAAGTACTTC.

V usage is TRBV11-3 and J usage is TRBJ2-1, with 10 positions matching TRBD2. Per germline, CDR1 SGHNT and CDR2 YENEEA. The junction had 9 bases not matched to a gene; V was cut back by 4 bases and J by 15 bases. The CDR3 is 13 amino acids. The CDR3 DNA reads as TGTGCCAGCAGCTACTCCGGGACTAGCGTGCCGTTCTTC. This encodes CASSYSGTSVPFF.

CDR3 amino acids: CASSPLDLREVGGDTQYF. For the CDR3, the DNA is TGTGCCAGCAGTCCCTTAGATTTGCGGGAGGTTGGCGGAGATACGCAGTATTTT. V gene TRBV28 combines with J gene TRBJ2-3, with 8 bases matching TRBD2. CDR3 size: 18 residues. The germline gives CDR1 MDHEN, CDR2 SYDVKM. Trimming at V came to 5 bases and at J to 5 bases, leaving 18 bases not matched to a gene. Full variable domain (remainder filled in from reference TRBV28 and TRBJ2-3): DVKVTQSSRYLVKRTGEKVFLECVQDMDHENMFWYRQDPGLGLRLIYFSYDVKMKEKGDIPEGYSVSREKKERFSLILESASTNQTSMYLCASSPLDLREVGGDTQYFGPGTRLTVL.

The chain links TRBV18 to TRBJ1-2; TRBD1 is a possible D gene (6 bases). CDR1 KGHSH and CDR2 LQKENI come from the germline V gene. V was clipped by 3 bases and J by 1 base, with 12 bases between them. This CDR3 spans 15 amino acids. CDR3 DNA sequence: TGTGCCAGCTCACCGGGTCAACAGGGTAACTATGGCTACACCTTC. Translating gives CASSPGQQGNYGYTF.

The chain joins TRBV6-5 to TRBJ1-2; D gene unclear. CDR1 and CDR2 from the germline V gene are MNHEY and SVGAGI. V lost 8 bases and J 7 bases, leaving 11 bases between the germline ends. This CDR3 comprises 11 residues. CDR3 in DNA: TGTGCCAGCTTTGTTAATTCTGGCTACACCTTC. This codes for CASFVNSGYTF.

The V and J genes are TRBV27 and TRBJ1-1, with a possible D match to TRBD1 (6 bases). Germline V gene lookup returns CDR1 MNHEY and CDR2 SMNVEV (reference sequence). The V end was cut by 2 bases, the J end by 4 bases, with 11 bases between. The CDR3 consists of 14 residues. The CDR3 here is CASSLGPQGTEAFF. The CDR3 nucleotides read TGTGCCAGCAGTTTAGGGCCACAGGGCACTGAAGCTTTCTTT.

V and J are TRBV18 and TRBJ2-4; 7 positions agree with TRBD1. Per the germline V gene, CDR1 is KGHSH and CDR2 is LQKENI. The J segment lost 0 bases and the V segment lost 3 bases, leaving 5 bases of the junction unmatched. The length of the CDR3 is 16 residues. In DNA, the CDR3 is TGTGCCAGCTCACCTGGGACAGAGTTAGCCAAAAACATTCAGTACTTC. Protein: CASSPGTELAKNIQYF. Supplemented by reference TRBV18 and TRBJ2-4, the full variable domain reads NAGVMQNPRHLVRRRGQEARLRCSPMKGHSHVYWYRQLPEEGLKFMVYLQKENIIDESGMPKERFSAEFPKEGPSILRIQQVVRGDSAAYFCASSPGTELAKNIQYFGAGTRLSVL.

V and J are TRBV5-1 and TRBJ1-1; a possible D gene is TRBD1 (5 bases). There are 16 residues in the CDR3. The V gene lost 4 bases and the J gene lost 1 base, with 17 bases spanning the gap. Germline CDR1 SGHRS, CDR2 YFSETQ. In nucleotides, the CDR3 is TGCGCCAGCAGCCCGGGGCCTAGCGCCAAGAACACTGAAGCTTTCTTT. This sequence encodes CASSPGPSAKNTEAFF.

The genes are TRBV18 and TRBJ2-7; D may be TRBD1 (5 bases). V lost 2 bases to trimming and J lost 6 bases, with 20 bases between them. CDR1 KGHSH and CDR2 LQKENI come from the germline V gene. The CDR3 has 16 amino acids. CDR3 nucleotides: TGTGCCAGCTCACCATTAGTTCCCACCGGTAGGGGCGAGCAGTACTTC. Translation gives CASSPLVPTGRGEQYF.

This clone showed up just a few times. The CDR3 DNA reads TGTGCCAGCAGCCCGTCCCCATCGATTTCAGCTTTCTTT. This sequence encodes CASSPSPSISAFF. The J gene is TRBJ1-1, the V gene TRBV7-9; D ambiguous. The CDR3 extends over 13 amino acids. The V and J ends lost 5 bases and 10 bases respectively, with 17 bases between them. Per the germline V gene, CDR1 is SEHNR and CDR2 is FQNEAQ (reference sequence). Combining the CDR3 with reference TRBV7-9 and TRBJ1-1 gives the whole variable domain DTGVSQNPRHKITKRGQNVTFRCDPISEHNRLYWYRQTLGQGPEFLTYFQNEAQLEKSRLLSDRFSAERPKGSFSTLEIQRTEQGDSAMYLCASSPSPSISAFFGQGTRLTVV.

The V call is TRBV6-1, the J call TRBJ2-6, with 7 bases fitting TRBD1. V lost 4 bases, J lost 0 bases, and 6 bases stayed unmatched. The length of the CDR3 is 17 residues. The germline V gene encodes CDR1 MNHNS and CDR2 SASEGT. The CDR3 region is CASSARRQGSGANVLTF. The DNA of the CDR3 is TGTGCCAGCAGTGCCCGCCGACAGGGCTCTGGGGCCAACGTCCTGACTTTC.

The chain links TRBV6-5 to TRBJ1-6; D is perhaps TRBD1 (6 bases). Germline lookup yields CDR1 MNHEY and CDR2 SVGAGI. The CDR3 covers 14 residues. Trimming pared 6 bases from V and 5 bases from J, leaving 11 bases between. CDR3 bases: TGTGCCAGCAGAAGACAGGCCGATAATTCACCCCTCCACTTT. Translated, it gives CASRRQADNSPLHF.

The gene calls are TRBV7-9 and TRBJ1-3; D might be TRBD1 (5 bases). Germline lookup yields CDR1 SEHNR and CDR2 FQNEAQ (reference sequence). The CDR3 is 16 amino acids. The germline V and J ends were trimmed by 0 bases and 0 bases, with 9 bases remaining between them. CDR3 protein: CASSLAGVVSGNTIYF. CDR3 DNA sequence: TGTGCCAGCAGCTTAGCGGGGGTAGTCTCTGGAAACACCATATATTTT.

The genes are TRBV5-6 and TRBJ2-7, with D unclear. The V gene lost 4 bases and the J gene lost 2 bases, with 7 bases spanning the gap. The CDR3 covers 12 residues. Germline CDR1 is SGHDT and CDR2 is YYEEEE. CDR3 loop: CASSVAAYEQYF. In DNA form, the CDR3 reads TGTGCCAGCAGCGTTGCGGCCTACGAGCAGTACTTC.

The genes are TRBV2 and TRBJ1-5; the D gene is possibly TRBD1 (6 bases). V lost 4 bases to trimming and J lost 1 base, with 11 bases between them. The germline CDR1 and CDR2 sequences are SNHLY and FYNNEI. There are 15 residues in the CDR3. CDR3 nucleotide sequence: TGTGCCAGCAGTGGGGGACATCTAAGCAATCAGCCCCAGCATTTT. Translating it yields CASSGGHLSNQPQHF.

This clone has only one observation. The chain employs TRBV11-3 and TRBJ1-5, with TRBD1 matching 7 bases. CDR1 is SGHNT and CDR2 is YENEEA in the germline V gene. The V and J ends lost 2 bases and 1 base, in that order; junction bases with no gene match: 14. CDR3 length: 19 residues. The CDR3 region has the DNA TGTGCCAGCAGCTTAATAAGGACAGGTTGCTTTGGCAGCAATCAGCCCCAGCATTTT. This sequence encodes CASSLIRTGCFGSNQPQHF.

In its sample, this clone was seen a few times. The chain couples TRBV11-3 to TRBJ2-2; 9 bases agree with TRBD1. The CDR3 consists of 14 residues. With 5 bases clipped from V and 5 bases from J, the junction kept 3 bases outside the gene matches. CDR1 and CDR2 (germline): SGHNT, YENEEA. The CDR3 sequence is CASSGTGTTGELFF. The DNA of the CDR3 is TGTGCCAGCAGCGGGACAGGGACGACCGGGGAGCTGTTTTTT.

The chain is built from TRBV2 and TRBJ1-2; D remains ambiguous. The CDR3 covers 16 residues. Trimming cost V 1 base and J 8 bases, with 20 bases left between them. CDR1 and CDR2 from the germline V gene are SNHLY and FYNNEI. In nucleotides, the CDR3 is TGTGCCAGCAGTGAAGACTTTAGGAGGACTTCCGGCGGCTACACCTTC. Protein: CASSEDFRRTSGGYTF.

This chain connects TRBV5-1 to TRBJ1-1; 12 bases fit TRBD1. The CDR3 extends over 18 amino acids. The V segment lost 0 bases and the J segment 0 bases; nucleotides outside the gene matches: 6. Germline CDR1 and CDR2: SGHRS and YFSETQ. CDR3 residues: CASSLVGTGGYMNTEAFF. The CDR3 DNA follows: TGCGCCAGCAGCTTGGTCGGGACAGGGGGCTATATGAACACTGAAGCTTTCTTT.

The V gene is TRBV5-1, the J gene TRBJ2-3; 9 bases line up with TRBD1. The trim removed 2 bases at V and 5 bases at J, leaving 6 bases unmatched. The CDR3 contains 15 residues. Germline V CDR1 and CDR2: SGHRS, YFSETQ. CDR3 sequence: CASSFRTGAEDTQYF. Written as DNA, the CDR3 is TGCGCCAGCAGCTTTCGGACAGGGGCCGAAGATACGCAGTATTTT.

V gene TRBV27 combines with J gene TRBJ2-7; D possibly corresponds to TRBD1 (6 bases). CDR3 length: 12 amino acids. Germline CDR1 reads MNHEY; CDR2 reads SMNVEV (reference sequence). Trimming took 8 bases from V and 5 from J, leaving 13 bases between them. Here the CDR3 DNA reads TGTGCCAGCCGAACAGGGTACCACGAGCAGTACTTC. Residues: CASRTGYHEQYF.

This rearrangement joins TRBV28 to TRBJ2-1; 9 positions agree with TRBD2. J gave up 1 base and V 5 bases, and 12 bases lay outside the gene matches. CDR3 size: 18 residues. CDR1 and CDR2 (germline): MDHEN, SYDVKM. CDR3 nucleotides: TGTGCCAGCAGTCCCTCAGGGGAGCGGGAGGCTTCCTACAATGAGCAGTTCTTC. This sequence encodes CASSPSGEREASYNEQFF.

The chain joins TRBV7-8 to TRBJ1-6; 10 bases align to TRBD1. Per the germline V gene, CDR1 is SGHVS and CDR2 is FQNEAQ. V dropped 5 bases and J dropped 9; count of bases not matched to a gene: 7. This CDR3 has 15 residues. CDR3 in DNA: TGTGCCAGCAGCAGCCTGGGACAGGGGTTTTCACCCCTCCACTTT. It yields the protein CASSSLGQGFSPLHF.

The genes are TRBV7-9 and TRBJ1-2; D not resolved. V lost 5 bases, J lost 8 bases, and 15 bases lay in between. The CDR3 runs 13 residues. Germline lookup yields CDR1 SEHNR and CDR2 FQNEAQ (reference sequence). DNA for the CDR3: TGTGCCAGCAGCGACACCATAATGGAGGGCTACACCTTC. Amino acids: CASSDTIMEGYTF.

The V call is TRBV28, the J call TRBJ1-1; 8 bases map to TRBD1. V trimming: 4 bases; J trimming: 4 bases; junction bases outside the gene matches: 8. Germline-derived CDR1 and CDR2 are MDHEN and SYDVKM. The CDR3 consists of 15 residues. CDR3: CASSSPRTGLTEAFF. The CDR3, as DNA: TGTGCCAGCAGTTCCCCCCGGACAGGGCTCACTGAAGCTTTCTTT.

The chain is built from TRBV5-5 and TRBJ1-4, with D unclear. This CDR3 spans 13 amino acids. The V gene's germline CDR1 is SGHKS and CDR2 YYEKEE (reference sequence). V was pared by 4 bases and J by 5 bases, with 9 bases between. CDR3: CASSQPQNEKLFF. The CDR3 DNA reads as TGTGCCAGCAGCCAGCCCCAGAATGAAAAACTGTTTTTT.